The rows below give T cell receptor beta chains drawn from one sample of a study of T cell repertoires in cytomegalovirus infection. TCRdb reanalysed the reads using MiXCR and keeps one entry per CDR3 protein. The data hold more than 400,000 distinct CDR3 sequences, with 26% observed a single time. Sequenced sample: PBMCs. These receptors came from a human donor in good health (CMV status not recorded). Some clones in this sample may be carry-over from other donors' samples. CDR3s include the opening cysteine and the closing phenylalanine or tryptophan. Each record gives: CDR3 length, J gene, clone size, V gene, D gene, CDR3 DNA, CDR3 protein. The D gene is left open where the match is weak. Part of the rows lack a size; the others show once, few, many or a class for expanded clones.

CDR3 length: 17
J gene: TRBJ2-2
clone size: -
V gene: TRBV19
D gene: TRBD2
CDR3 DNA: TGTGCCAGTAAGGACCCCAGCGGGAGTTACCGCCTCGGGGAGCTGTTTTTT
CDR3 protein: CASKDPSGSYRLGELFF

CDR3 length: 16
J gene: TRBJ1-3
clone size: few
V gene: TRBV28
D gene: -
CDR3 DNA: TGTGCCACCCTACCTGGGACGTCGAGCTCTGGAAACACCATATATTTT
CDR3 protein: CATLPGTSSSGNTIYF

CDR3 length: 14
J gene: TRBJ2-5
clone size: -
V gene: TRBV12-3/TRBV12-4
D gene: -
CDR3 DNA: TGTGCCAGCAGTTTGAGGCAGGGCGGGGAGACCCAGTACTTC
CDR3 protein: CASSLRQGGETQYF

CDR3 length: 14
J gene: TRBJ1-2
clone size: few
V gene: TRBV24-1
D gene: -
CDR3 DNA: TGTGCCACCAGTGATTCCATTCAACCCTATGGCTACACCTTC
CDR3 protein: CATSDSIQPYGYTF

CDR3 length: 14
J gene: TRBJ2-1
clone size: -
V gene: TRBV20-1
D gene: -
CDR3 DNA: TGCAGTGCTAGCGCGCAGAGCTCCGACAATGAGCAGTTCTTC
CDR3 protein: CSASAQSSDNEQFF

CDR3 length: 14
J gene: TRBJ1-5
clone size: -
V gene: TRBV7-2
D gene: TRBD1
CDR3 DNA: TGTGCCAGCAGCCGCGGACAGGGTCCCCAGCCCCAGCATTTT
CDR3 protein: CASSRGQGPQPQHF

CDR3 length: 15
J gene: TRBJ1-1
clone size: many
V gene: TRBV7-8
D gene: -
CDR3 DNA: TGTGCCAGCAGCTTGACAGATCGGGGGAACACTGAAGCTTTCTTT
CDR3 protein: CASSLTDRGNTEAFF

CDR3 length: 18
J gene: TRBJ2-3
clone size: -
V gene: TRBV6-2/TRBV6-3
D gene: TRBD2
CDR3 DNA: TGTGCCAGCAGTTACTCTCGGGCTAGCGGTCCTAGCACAGATACGCAGTATTTT
CDR3 protein: CASSYSRASGPSTDTQYF

CDR3 length: 13
J gene: TRBJ2-7
clone size: many
V gene: TRBV7-2
D gene: -
CDR3 DNA: TGTGCCAGCAGCTTAGGGCCCTCCTACGAGCAGTACTTC
CDR3 protein: CASSLGPSYEQYF

CDR3 length: 16
J gene: TRBJ2-2
clone size: few
V gene: TRBV7-6
D gene: -
CDR3 DNA: TGTGCCAGCAGCATGAGGACTTCGCGGAAAACCGGGGAGCTGTTTTTT
CDR3 protein: CASSMRTSRKTGELFF

CDR3 length: 14
J gene: TRBJ2-3
clone size: few
V gene: TRBV6-5
D gene: -
CDR3 DNA: TGTGCCAGCAGGCGGGTTCCTCTACAGGATACGCAGTATTTT
CDR3 protein: CASRRVPLQDTQYF

CDR3 length: 16
J gene: TRBJ1-2
clone size: few
V gene: TRBV11-2
D gene: -
CDR3 DNA: TGTGCCAGCAGCTCAAGGCACCCGCGGGTAGACTATGGCTACACCTTC
CDR3 protein: CASSSRHPRVDYGYTF

CDR3 length: 15
J gene: TRBJ2-5
clone size: -
V gene: TRBV5-1
D gene: TRBD2
CDR3 DNA: TGCGCCAGCAGCTTGAGAGCGGGAGGGGTGGAGACCCAGTACTTC
CDR3 protein: CASSLRAGGVETQYF

CDR3 length: 13
J gene: TRBJ2-7
clone size: many
V gene: TRBV7-2
D gene: -
CDR3 DNA: TGTGCCAGCAGCTTAGTTCGGTCCTACGAGCAGTACTTC
CDR3 protein: CASSLVRSYEQYF

CDR3 length: 15
J gene: TRBJ2-3
clone size: -
V gene: TRBV3-1
D gene: -
CDR3 DNA: TGTGCCAGCAGCCAAGGTGGGATCTTGGCAGATACGCAGTATTTT
CDR3 protein: CASSQGGILADTQYF

CDR3 length: 15
J gene: TRBJ2-5
clone size: few
V gene: TRBV9
D gene: -
CDR3 DNA: TGTGCCAGCAGCGTAGCTTGGGGCAGCCAAGAGACCCAGTACTTC
CDR3 protein: CASSVAWGSQETQYF

CDR3 length: 16
J gene: TRBJ2-2
clone size: -
V gene: TRBV19
D gene: -
CDR3 DNA: TGTGCCAGTAGGTATAGGAGGGATCTAAACACCGGGGAGCTGTTTTTT
CDR3 protein: CASRYRRDLNTGELFF

CDR3 length: 12
J gene: TRBJ1-1
clone size: few
V gene: TRBV10-3
D gene: -
CDR3 DNA: TGTGCCATCAGTGTGTCCAACACTGAAGCTTTCTTT
CDR3 protein: CAISVSNTEAFF

CDR3 length: 14
J gene: TRBJ2-5
clone size: -
V gene: TRBV7-2
D gene: TRBD2
CDR3 DNA: TGTGCCAGCAGCCCGGGAGGCCCTTTAGAGACCCAGTACTTC
CDR3 protein: CASSPGGPLETQYF

CDR3 length: 13
J gene: TRBJ1-4
clone size: -
V gene: TRBV20-1
D gene: -
CDR3 DNA: TGCAGTGCTAGTTGGCAGGGGCCAGAAAAACTGTTTTTT
CDR3 protein: CSASWQGPEKLFF

CDR3 length: 15
J gene: TRBJ1-5
clone size: -
V gene: TRBV15
D gene: -
CDR3 DNA: TGTGCCACCAGCAGGGATGACAGTAGCAATCAGCCCCAGCATTTT
CDR3 protein: CATSRDDSSNQPQHF

CDR3 length: 13
J gene: TRBJ2-7
clone size: -
V gene: TRBV7-2
D gene: -
CDR3 DNA: TGTGCCAGTCAACCTGGTAACTCCTACGAGCAGTACTTC
CDR3 protein: CASQPGNSYEQYF

CDR3 length: 15
J gene: TRBJ1-2
clone size: -
V gene: TRBV7-9
D gene: TRBD1
CDR3 DNA: TGTGCCAGCAGCTTTCCTGACAGGGTTGAGTATGGCTACACCTTC
CDR3 protein: CASSFPDRVEYGYTF

CDR3 length: 14
J gene: TRBJ2-1
clone size: -
V gene: TRBV12-3/TRBV12-4
D gene: -
CDR3 DNA: TGTGCCAGCGTGTCACAGGGCTTAAACAATGAGCAGTTCTTC
CDR3 protein: CASVSQGLNNEQFF

CDR3 length: 17
J gene: TRBJ2-3
clone size: once
V gene: TRBV27
D gene: TRBD2
CDR3 DNA: TGTGCCAGCAGTTTGACGCGGACTAGCGGGAGTGGAAATACGCAGTATTTT
CDR3 protein: CASSLTRTSGSGNTQYF

CDR3 length: 14
J gene: TRBJ1-4
clone size: -
V gene: TRBV7-6
D gene: -
CDR3 DNA: TGTGCCAGCAGCTCTCCGGGACTTAATGAAAAACTGTTTTTT
CDR3 protein: CASSSPGLNEKLFF

CDR3 length: 16
J gene: TRBJ2-7
clone size: few
V gene: TRBV7-9
D gene: -
CDR3 DNA: TGTGCCAGCAGCCACGTGGGCAGCGGGCCTACCTACGAGCAGTACTTC
CDR3 protein: CASSHVGSGPTYEQYF

CDR3 length: 17
J gene: TRBJ2-1
clone size: few
V gene: TRBV12-5
D gene: TRBD2
CDR3 DNA: TGTGCTAGTGGTTTGGTAGTCGGTGCGGGAGGGCCTCATGAGCAGTTCTTC
CDR3 protein: CASGLVVGAGGPHEQFF

CDR3 length: 18
J gene: TRBJ2-3
clone size: -
V gene: TRBV10-3
D gene: TRBD2
CDR3 DNA: TGTGCCATCAGTGAGTCGGGGACTAGCGGGATAAACACAGATACGCAGTATTTT
CDR3 protein: CAISESGTSGINTDTQYF

CDR3 length: 16
J gene: TRBJ2-7
clone size: -
V gene: TRBV7-8
D gene: TRBD2
CDR3 DNA: TGTGCCAGCAGCTTAGGACCGGGACTAGCGGGAGGGGAGCAGTACTTC
CDR3 protein: CASSLGPGLAGGEQYF

CDR3 length: 16
J gene: TRBJ2-2
clone size: -
V gene: TRBV4-1
D gene: -
CDR3 DNA: TGCGCCAGCAGCCAAGATTTTTTGGGGACCACCGGGGAGCTGTTTTTT
CDR3 protein: CASSQDFLGTTGELFF

CDR3 length: 16
J gene: TRBJ2-1
clone size: many
V gene: TRBV7-2
D gene: TRBD2
CDR3 DNA: TGTGCCAGCAGCTTAGCGGGGACTAACTCCTACAATGAGCAGTTCTTC
CDR3 protein: CASSLAGTNSYNEQFF

CDR3 length: 14
J gene: TRBJ2-6
clone size: few
V gene: TRBV7-8
D gene: -
CDR3 DNA: TGTGCCAGCAGCTTAGAGCCTGGGGCCAACGTCCTGACTTTC
CDR3 protein: CASSLEPGANVLTF

CDR3 length: 18
J gene: TRBJ2-1
clone size: many
V gene: TRBV28
D gene: -
CDR3 DNA: TGTGCCAGCAGCCCCCCCTTCCTCTCCGCGGACCCAAACAATGAGCAGTTCTTC
CDR3 protein: CASSPPFLSADPNNEQFF

CDR3 length: 16
J gene: TRBJ2-1
clone size: few
V gene: TRBV9
D gene: TRBD2
CDR3 DNA: TGTGCCAGCAGCGTAGGTGGTGCGGGAGCGGGCAATGAGCAGTTCTTC
CDR3 protein: CASSVGGAGAGNEQFF

CDR3 length: 15
J gene: TRBJ2-7
clone size: -
V gene: TRBV7-3
D gene: TRBD1
CDR3 DNA: TGTGCCAGCAGCTTACAACAGGGGGCGGCCTACGAGCAGTACTTC
CDR3 protein: CASSLQQGAAYEQYF

CDR3 length: 12
J gene: TRBJ1-4
clone size: -
V gene: TRBV29-1
D gene: TRBD1
CDR3 DNA: TGCAGCGCAACAGGGGGCGGTGAAAAACTGTTTTTT
CDR3 protein: CSATGGGEKLFF

CDR3 length: 16
J gene: TRBJ2-2
clone size: -
V gene: TRBV5-5
D gene: -
CDR3 DNA: TGTGCCAGCAGCTTGGTCGCAGGGGAAGGAACCGGGGAGCTGTTTTTT
CDR3 protein: CASSLVAGEGTGELFF

CDR3 length: 14
J gene: TRBJ2-4
clone size: -
V gene: TRBV10-3
D gene: -
CDR3 DNA: TGTGCCATCAGTGAGTCCGGCACCAAAAACATTCAGTACTTC
CDR3 protein: CAISESGTKNIQYF

CDR3 length: 14
J gene: TRBJ2-5
clone size: many
V gene: TRBV7-2
D gene: -
CDR3 DNA: TGTGCCAGCAGCCCCCGGCCGGATCAAGAGACCCAGTACTTC
CDR3 protein: CASSPRPDQETQYF

CDR3 length: 15
J gene: TRBJ2-1
clone size: -
V gene: TRBV20-1
D gene: -
CDR3 DNA: TGCAGTGCTCGCCCTCCCGGGGGACACTACAATGAGCAGTTCTTC
CDR3 protein: CSARPPGGHYNEQFF

CDR3 length: 16
J gene: TRBJ1-3
clone size: many
V gene: TRBV7-2
D gene: -
CDR3 DNA: TGTGCCAGCAGCTTAGCCCCTCCCCAGGGTGGAAACACCATATATTTT
CDR3 protein: CASSLAPPQGGNTIYF

CDR3 length: 13
J gene: TRBJ1-5
clone size: few
V gene: TRBV7-2
D gene: -
CDR3 DNA: TGTGCCAGCAGCGTAGGGTTCGAGCAGCCCCAGCATTTT
CDR3 protein: CASSVGFEQPQHF

CDR3 length: 15
J gene: TRBJ2-5
clone size: few
V gene: TRBV7-9
D gene: -
CDR3 DNA: TGTGCCAGCAGCTTAGGATTTTTCGAGGGTGAGACCCAGTACTTC
CDR3 protein: CASSLGFFEGETQYF

CDR3 length: 13
J gene: TRBJ1-5
clone size: -
V gene: TRBV7-6
D gene: -
CDR3 DNA: TGTGCCAGCGGCCACGGCCTGGATCAGCCCCAGCATTTT
CDR3 protein: CASGHGLDQPQHF

CDR3 length: 17
J gene: TRBJ1-5
clone size: -
V gene: TRBV20-1
D gene: TRBD1
CDR3 DNA: TGCAGTGCTAGAGTTAGGGGTGGGGACAGAAACAATCAGCCCCAGCATTTT
CDR3 protein: CSARVRGGDRNNQPQHF

CDR3 length: 19
J gene: TRBJ2-1
clone size: -
V gene: TRBV19
D gene: TRBD2
CDR3 DNA: TGTGCCAGTAGTGAGCCGGGACTAGCGCCTGTCGCCTCCTACAATGAGCAGTTCTTC
CDR3 protein: CASSEPGLAPVASYNEQFF

CDR3 length: 17
J gene: TRBJ2-2
clone size: -
V gene: TRBV19
D gene: -
CDR3 DNA: TGTGCCAGTAGTTTTACAGGGTCCGTCGGGAACACCGGGGAGCTGTTTTTT
CDR3 protein: CASSFTGSVGNTGELFF

CDR3 length: 15
J gene: TRBJ1-1
clone size: -
V gene: TRBV11-2
D gene: -
CDR3 DNA: TGTGCCAGCAGAGTGGGGGGGCGGGTATGGACTGAAGCTTTCTTT
CDR3 protein: CASRVGGRVWTEAFF

CDR3 length: 15
J gene: TRBJ2-7
clone size: -
V gene: TRBV7-2
D gene: -
CDR3 DNA: TGTGCCAGCAGCCCCGGACACCTGCCTGGGTACGAGCAGTACTTC
CDR3 protein: CASSPGHLPGYEQYF

CDR3 length: 15
J gene: TRBJ1-3
clone size: -
V gene: TRBV11-3
D gene: -
CDR3 DNA: TGTGCCAGCAGGATTACCGCAAGTTCTGGAAACACCATATATTTT
CDR3 protein: CASRITASSGNTIYF

CDR3 length: 15
J gene: TRBJ1-6
clone size: few
V gene: TRBV6-5
D gene: TRBD1
CDR3 DNA: TGTGCCAGCAACTCACCGGGACAGGGGAAGTCACCCCTCCACTTT
CDR3 protein: CASNSPGQGKSPLHF

CDR3 length: 14
J gene: TRBJ2-2
clone size: -
V gene: TRBV19
D gene: TRBD1
CDR3 DNA: TGTGCCAGTATAGGACAGGGACACACCGGGGAGCTGTTTTTT
CDR3 protein: CASIGQGHTGELFF

CDR3 length: 16
J gene: TRBJ1-1
clone size: few
V gene: TRBV14
D gene: -
CDR3 DNA: TGTGCCAGCAGCCAAGATGCGGGGGCGGTGAACACTGAAGCTTTCTTT
CDR3 protein: CASSQDAGAVNTEAFF

CDR3 length: 15
J gene: TRBJ2-3
clone size: many
V gene: TRBV11-2
D gene: TRBD1
CDR3 DNA: TGTGCCAGCAGCGTGGACAGGGGGCTCACAGATACGCAGTATTTT
CDR3 protein: CASSVDRGLTDTQYF

CDR3 length: 15
J gene: TRBJ2-1
clone size: few
V gene: TRBV27
D gene: -
CDR3 DNA: TGTGCCAGCAGTTCGCAGGGCGGCTCCTACAATGAGCAGTTCTTC
CDR3 protein: CASSSQGGSYNEQFF

CDR3 length: 16
J gene: TRBJ1-6
clone size: few
V gene: TRBV7-3
D gene: -
CDR3 DNA: TGTGCCAGCAGCTTAAGAGCGCGGCAGGGCAATTCACCCCTCCACTTT
CDR3 protein: CASSLRARQGNSPLHF

CDR3 length: 15
J gene: TRBJ1-5
clone size: many
V gene: TRBV7-2
D gene: -
CDR3 DNA: TGTGCCAGCAGCTTACAGATCGGGTCCCCTCCACCCCAGCATTTT
CDR3 protein: CASSLQIGSPPPQHF

CDR3 length: 15
J gene: TRBJ2-1
clone size: -
V gene: TRBV4-2
D gene: -
CDR3 DNA: TGTGCCAGCAGCCAAGATTGGGGGCTTGTCAATGAGCAGTTCTTC
CDR3 protein: CASSQDWGLVNEQFF

CDR3 length: 13
J gene: TRBJ1-1
clone size: few
V gene: TRBV18
D gene: -
CDR3 DNA: TGTGCCAGCTCACCACCGGGTCCCACTGAAGCTTTCTTT
CDR3 protein: CASSPPGPTEAFF